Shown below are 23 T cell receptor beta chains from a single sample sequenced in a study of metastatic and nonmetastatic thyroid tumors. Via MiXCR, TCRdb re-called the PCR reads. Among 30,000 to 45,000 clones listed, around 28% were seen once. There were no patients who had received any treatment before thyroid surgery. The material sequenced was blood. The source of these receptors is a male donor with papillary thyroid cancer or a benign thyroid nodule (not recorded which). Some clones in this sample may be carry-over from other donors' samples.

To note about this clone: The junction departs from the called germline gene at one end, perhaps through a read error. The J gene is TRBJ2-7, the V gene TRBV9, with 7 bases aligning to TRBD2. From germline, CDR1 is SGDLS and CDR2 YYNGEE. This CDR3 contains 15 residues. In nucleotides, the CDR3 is TGCGCCAGCAGCACAACTGGCGGGAGCTCCCACGAGCAGTACTTC. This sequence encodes CASSTTGGSSHEQYF.

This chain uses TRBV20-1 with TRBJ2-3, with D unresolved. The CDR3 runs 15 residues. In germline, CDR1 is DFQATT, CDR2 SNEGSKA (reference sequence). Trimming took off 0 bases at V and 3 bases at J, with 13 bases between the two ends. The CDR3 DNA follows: TGCAGTGCTAGAGATACCGCGGATGCGACAGATACGCAGTATTTT. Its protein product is CSARDTADATDTQYF.

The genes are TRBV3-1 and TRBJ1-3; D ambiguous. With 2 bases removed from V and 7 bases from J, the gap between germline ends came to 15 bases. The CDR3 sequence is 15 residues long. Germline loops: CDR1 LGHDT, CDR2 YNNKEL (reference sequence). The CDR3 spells CASSQHLRVGNTIYF. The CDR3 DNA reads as TGTGCCAGCAGCCAACATCTCCGAGTTGGGAACACCATATATTTT. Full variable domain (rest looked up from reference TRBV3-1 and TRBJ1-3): DTAVSQTPKYLVTQMGNDKSIKCEQNLGHDTMYWYKQDSKKFLKIMFSYNNKELIINETVPNRFSPKSPDKAHLNLHINSLELGDSAVYFCASSQHLRVGNTIYFGEGSWLTVV.

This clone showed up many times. CDR3 sequence reads: CASSVVAGGLTDTQYF. CDR3 in DNA: TGTGCCAGCAGCGTAGTTGCGGGAGGGCTCACAGATACGCAGTATTTT. The rearrangement joins TRBV9 to TRBJ2-3; 9 bases are a match to TRBD2. Germline V gene sequence: CDR1 SGDLS, CDR2 YYNGEE. The trim removed 0 bases at V and 2 bases at J, leaving 4 bases unmatched. CDR3 length: 16 residues.

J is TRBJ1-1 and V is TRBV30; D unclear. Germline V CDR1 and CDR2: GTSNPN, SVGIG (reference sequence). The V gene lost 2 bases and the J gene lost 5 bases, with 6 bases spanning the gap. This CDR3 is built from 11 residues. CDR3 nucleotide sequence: TGTGCCTGGAGTAAGATTACTGAAGCTTTCTTT. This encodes CAWSKITEAFF.

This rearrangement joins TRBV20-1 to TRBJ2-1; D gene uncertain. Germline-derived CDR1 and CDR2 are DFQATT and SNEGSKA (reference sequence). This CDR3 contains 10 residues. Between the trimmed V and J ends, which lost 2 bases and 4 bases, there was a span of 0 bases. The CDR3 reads CSARYNEQFF. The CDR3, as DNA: TGCAGTGCTAGATACAATGAGCAGTTCTTC.

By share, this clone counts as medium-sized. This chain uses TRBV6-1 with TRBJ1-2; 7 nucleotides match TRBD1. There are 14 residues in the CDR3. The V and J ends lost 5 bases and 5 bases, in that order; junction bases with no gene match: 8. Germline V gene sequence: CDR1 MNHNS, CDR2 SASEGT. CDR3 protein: CASSTSGTEYGYTF. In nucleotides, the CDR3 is TGTGCCAGCAGTACTTCCGGGACAGAGTATGGCTACACCTTC.

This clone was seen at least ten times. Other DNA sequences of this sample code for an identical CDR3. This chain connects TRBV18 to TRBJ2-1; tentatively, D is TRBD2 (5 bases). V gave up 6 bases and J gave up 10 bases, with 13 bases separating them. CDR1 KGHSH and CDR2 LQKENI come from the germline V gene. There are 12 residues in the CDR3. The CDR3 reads CASSRGLEEQFF. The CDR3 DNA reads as TGTGCCAGCTCCCGCGGGCTAGAGGAGCAGTTCTTC.

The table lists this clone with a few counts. The CDR3 loop reads CASSLREGALAPDTQYF. The CDR3 coding sequence is TGTGCCAGCAGCCTACGGGAGGGGGCCCTGGCTCCCGATACGCAGTATTTT. The chain is built from TRBV4-2 and TRBJ2-3; TRBD2 is a possible D gene (8 bases). The CDR3 covers 17 residues. Germline-derived CDR1 and CDR2 are LGHNA and YNFKEQ. V was cut by 4 bases and J by 6 bases, with 23 bases left in between.

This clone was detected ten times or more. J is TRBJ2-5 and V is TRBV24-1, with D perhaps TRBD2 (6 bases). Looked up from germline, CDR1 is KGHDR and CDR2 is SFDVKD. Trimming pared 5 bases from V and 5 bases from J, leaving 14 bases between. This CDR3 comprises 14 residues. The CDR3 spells CATSGSGSLETQYF. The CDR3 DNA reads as TGTGCCACCAGTGGTTCCGGGAGCCTGGAGACCCAGTACTTC.

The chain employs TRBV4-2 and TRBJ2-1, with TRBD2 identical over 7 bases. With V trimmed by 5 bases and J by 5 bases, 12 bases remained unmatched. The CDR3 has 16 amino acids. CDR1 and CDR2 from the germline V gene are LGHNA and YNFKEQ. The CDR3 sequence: CASSDLRGVKDNEQFF. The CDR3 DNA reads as TGTGCCAGCAGCGACCTACGGGGGGTCAAAGACAATGAGCAGTTCTTC.

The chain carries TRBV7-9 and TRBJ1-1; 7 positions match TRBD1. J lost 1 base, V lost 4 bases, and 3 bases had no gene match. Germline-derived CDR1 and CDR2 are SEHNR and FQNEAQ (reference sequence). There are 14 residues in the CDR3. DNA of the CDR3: TGTGCCAGCAGCTCAAAGGGGGCGAACACTGAAGCTTTCTTT. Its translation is CASSSKGANTEAFF. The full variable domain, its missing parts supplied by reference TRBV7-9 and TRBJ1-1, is DTGVSQNPRHKITKRGQNVTFRCDPISEHNRLYWYRQTLGQGPEFLTYFQNEAQLEKSRLLSDRFSAERPKGSFSTLEIQRTEQGDSAMYLCASSSKGANTEAFFGQGTRLTVV.

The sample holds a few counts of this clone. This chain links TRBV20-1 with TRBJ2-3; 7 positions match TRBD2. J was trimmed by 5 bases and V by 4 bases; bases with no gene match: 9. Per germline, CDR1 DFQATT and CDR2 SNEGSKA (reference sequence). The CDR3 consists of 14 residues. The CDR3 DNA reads TGCAGTGCTAATACTAGCGTGATGGTAGATACGCAGTATTTT. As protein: CSANTSVMVDTQYF.

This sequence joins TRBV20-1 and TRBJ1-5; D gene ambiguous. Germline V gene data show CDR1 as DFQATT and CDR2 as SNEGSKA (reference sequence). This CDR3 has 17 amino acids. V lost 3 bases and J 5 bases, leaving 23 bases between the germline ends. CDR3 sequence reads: CSARDFWENSDHQPQHF. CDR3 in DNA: TGCAGTGCTAGGGATTTTTGGGAAAACTCGGACCATCAGCCCCAGCATTTT.

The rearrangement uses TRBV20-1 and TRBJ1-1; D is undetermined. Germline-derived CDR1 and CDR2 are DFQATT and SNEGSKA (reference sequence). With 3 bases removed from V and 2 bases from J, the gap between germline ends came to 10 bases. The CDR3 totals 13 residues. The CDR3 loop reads CSASRTVNTEAFF. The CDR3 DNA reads TGCAGTGCTAGTCGAACAGTCAACACTGAAGCTTTCTTT.

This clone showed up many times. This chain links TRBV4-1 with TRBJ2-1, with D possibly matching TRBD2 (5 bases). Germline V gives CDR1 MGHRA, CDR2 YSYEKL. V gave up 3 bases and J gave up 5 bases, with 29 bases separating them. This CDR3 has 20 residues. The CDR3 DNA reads TGCGCCAGCAGCCAGGTCCCCTCCCCGGCCCTAGGACTGCGCGACAATGAGCAGTTCTTC. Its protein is CASSQVPSPALGLRDNEQFF.

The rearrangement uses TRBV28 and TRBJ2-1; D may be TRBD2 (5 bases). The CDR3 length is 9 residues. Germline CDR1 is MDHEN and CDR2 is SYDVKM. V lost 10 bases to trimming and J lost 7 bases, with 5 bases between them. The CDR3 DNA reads TGTGCCACGGGAAATGAGCAGTTCTTC. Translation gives CATGNEQFF.

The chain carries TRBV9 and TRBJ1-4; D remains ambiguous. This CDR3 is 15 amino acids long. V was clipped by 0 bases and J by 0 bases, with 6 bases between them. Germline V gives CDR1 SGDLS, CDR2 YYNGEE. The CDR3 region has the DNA TGTGCCAGCAGCGTAGGGGAGCCAACTAATGAAAAACTGTTTTTT. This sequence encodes CASSVGEPTNEKLFF.

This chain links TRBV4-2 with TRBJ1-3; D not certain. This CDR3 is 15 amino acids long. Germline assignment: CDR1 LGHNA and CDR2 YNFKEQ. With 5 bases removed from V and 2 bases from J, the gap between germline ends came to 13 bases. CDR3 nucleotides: TGTGCCAGCAGCGCACGACTGACTACTGGAAACACCATATATTTT. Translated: CASSARLTTGNTIYF.

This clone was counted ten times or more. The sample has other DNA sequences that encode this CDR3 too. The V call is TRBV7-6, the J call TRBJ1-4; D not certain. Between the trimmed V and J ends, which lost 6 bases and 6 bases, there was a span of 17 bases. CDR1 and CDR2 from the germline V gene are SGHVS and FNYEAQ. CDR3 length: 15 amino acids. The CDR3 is CASSARLSRDEKLFF. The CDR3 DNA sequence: TGTGCCAGCAGTGCCAGACTGAGCCGGGATGAAAAACTGTTTTTT.

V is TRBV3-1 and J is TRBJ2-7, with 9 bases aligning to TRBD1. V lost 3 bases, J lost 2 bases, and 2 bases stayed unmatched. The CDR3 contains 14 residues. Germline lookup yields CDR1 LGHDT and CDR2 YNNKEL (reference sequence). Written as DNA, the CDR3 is TGTGCCAGCAGCCATTGGGACAGGGCCTACGAGCAGTACTTC. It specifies CASSHWDRAYEQYF.

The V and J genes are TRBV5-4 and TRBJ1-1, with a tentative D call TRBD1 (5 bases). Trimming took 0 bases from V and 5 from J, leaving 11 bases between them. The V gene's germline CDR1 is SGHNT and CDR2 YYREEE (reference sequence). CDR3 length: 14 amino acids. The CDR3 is CASSLEVRGTEAFF. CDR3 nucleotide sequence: TGTGCCAGCAGCTTGGAGGTTAGGGGTACTGAAGCTTTCTTT.

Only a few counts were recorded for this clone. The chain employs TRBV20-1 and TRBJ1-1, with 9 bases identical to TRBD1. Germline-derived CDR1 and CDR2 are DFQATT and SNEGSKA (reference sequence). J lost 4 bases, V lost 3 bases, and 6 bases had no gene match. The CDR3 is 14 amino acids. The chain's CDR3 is CSARNTGGGTEAFF. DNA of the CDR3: TGCAGTGCTAGGAACACAGGGGGCGGCACTGAAGCTTTCTTT.